This T cell receptor (beta chain) was identified during a study of somatic mutations in cytotoxic T cells in rheumatoid arthritis. The germline V gene has CDR1 MNHEY and CDR2 SMNVEV (reference sequence). The CDR3 is 15 amino acids. The V gene lost 2 bases and the J gene lost 0 bases, with 8 bases spanning the gap. Clones were sequenced by immunoSEQ multiplex PCR, and TCRdb holds only the in-frame ones, with some missing. The repertoire consists of roughly 18,000 clones, with over 70% occurring once and the leading ten covering 21%. This chain links TRBV27 with TRBJ1-5, with D possibly being TRBD1 (5 bases). The receptor was isolated from a woman in her sixties or seventies in good health. Sequences were obtained from CD8+ T cells sorted from blood. The CDR3 region has the DNA TGTGCCAGCAGTTTACTTGGGGGTAGCAATCAGCCCCAGCATTTT. This gives the protein CASSLLGGSNQPQHF.